By share, the clone carrying this T cell receptor beta chain ranks as medium-sized. Its target is unknown. This entry is derived from a study of metastatic and nonmetastatic thyroid tumors. Overall study: Repertoires of blood and of tissue (tumor or nodule) from malignant and benign thyroid patients were compared. Study-wide findings and caveats: For both blood and tumor, malignant thyroid tumors reportedly showed significantly higher TCR beta diversity than benign nodules did.

Nobody among the patients had been given any treatment before thyroid surgery. The CDR3 contains 16 residues. The germline CDR1 and CDR2 sequences are SGHTA and FQGNSA. V dropped 3 bases and J dropped 4; count of bases not matched to a gene: 8. TCRdb re-called the PCR reads with MiXCR. The table shows about 21,000 clones, with about a quarter occurring only once. This TCR came from a female donor with papillary thyroid cancer or a benign thyroid nodule (not recorded which). Some clones in this sample may be carry-over from other donors' samples. Sequencing was performed on blood. J is TRBJ2-7 and V is TRBV7-2, with 11 positions matching TRBD2. The DNA of the CDR3 is TGTGCCAGCAGCTTTGCATTAGCGGGGGGGGGATACGAGCAGTACTTC. This translates into CASSFALAGGGYEQYF.